The clone carrying this T cell receptor beta chain was seen at least ten times. As yet, its antigen is unknown. The sample belongs to a study of early T cells in non-severe SARS-CoV-2 infection. Whole-study context: Investigators sequenced bulk RNA drawn from unsorted whole blood, and chains remained unpaired. General study findings and limits: Anti-spike CD8 responses were favored by VDJdb matching, which missed private and CD4 specificities.

Individual cDNA molecules received unique molecular identifiers. In TCRdb, the 5' RACE reads were re-called with MiXCR into one record per CDR3 protein. Of tens of thousands of distinct CDR3 sequences in the sample, around 8.9% are singletons; the top ten hold 15% to 20%. The CDR3 totals 16 residues. Germline V gives CDR1 ENHRY, CDR2 SYGVKD. With 6 bases clipped from V and 1 base from J, the junction kept 7 bases outside the gene matches. The specimen sequenced was whole blood. This clonotype originated in an adult who was a healthcare worker with PCR-confirmed SARS-CoV-2 infection or an uninfected control (not recorded which). This chain uses TRBV10-3 with TRBJ2-3; TRBD2 matches at 10 bases. CDR3 in amino acids: CAISSGLAGGTDTQYF. The CDR3 nucleotides are TGTGCCATCAGCTCGGGGCTAGCGGGAGGCACAGATACGCAGTATTTT.